The present T cell receptor (beta chain) was sequenced within a study of cytomegalovirus exposure and HLA in healthy donors. PCR employed 60 Vbeta and 13 Jbeta primers. The protocol was immunoSEQ multiplex PCR, while the TCRdb copy is restricted to in-frame clones and leaves out a portion. This table holds fewer than 200,000 clones, roughly 75% found once. V lost 5 bases, J lost 7 bases, and 9 bases lay in between. The CDR3 has 11 amino acids. CDR1 and CDR2 from the germline V gene are SEHNR and FQNEAQ (reference sequence). Sequenced input: PBMCs. The genes are TRBV7-9 and TRBJ2-7, with unresolved D. The receptor's source is a man younger than 30 in good health and CMV-seronegative. Here the CDR3 reads CASSLFREQYF. The CDR3 DNA sequence: TGTGCCAGCAGCCTATTCAGGGAGCAGTACTTC.